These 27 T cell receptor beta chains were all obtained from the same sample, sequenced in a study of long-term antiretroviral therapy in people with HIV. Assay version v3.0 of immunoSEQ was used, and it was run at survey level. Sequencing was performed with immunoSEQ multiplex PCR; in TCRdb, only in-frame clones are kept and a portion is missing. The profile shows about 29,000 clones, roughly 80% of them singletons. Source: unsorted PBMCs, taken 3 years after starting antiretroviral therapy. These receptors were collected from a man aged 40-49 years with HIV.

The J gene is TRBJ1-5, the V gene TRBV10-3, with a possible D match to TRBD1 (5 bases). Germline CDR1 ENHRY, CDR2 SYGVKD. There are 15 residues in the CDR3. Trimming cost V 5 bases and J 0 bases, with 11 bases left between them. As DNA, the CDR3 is TGTGCCATCAGTCCCGACAGCTCTAGCAATCAGCCCCAGCATTTT. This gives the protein CAISPDSSSNQPQHF.

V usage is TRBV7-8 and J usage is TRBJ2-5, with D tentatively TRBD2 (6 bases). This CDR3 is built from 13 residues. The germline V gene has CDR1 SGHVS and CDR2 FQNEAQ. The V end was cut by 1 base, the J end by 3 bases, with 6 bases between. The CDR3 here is CASSLGGEETQYF. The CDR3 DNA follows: TGTGCCAGCAGCTTAGGGGGGGAAGAGACCCAGTACTTC.

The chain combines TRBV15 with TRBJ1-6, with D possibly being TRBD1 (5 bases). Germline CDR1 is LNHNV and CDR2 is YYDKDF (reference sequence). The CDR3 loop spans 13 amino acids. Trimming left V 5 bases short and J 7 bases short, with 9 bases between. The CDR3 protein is CATSRDSNSPLHF. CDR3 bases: TGTGCCACCAGCCGGGACTCCAATTCACCCCTCCACTTT.

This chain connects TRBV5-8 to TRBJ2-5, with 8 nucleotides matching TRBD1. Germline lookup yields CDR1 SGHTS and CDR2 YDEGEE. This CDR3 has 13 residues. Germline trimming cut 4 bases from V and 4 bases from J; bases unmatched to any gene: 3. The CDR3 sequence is CASSRTGLETQYF. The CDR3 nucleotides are TGTGCCAGCAGCCGGACAGGGTTAGAGACCCAGTACTTC.

The CDR3 loop reads CASSEDIGPKGGYTF. The CDR3 coding sequence is TGCGCCAGCAGTGAGGATATCGGCCCTAAGGGCGGCTACACCTTC. The V and J genes are TRBV10-2 and TRBJ1-2; D remains ambiguous. Germline CDR1 and CDR2: WSHSY and SAAADI. Trimming removed 2 bases from V and 8 bases from J, with 18 bases in between. The CDR3 is made up of 15 amino acids.

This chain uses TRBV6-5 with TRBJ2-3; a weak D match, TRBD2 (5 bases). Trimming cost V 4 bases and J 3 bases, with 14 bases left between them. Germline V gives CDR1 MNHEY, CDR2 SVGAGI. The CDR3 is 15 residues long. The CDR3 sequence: CASSSTTTSTDTQYF. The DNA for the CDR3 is TGTGCCAGCAGTTCGACTACTACTTCGACAGATACGCAGTATTTT.

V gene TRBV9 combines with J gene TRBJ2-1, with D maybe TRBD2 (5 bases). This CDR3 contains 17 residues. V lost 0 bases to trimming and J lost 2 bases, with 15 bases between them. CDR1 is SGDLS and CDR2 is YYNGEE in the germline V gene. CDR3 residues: CASSVADRELAYNEQFF. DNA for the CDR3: TGTGCCAGCAGCGTAGCTGACCGGGAACTAGCCTACAATGAGCAGTTCTTC.

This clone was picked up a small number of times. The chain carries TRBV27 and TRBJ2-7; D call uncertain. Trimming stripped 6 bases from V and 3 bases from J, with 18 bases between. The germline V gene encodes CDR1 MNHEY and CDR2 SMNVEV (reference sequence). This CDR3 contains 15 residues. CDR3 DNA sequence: TGTGCCAGCAGCCAACCGAGTGCCTCCCTCTACGAGCAGTACTTC. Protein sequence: CASSQPSASLYEQYF.

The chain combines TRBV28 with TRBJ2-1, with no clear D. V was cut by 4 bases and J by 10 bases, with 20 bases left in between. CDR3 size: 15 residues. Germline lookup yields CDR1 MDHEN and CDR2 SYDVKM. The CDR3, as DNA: TGTGCCAGCAGTTCCCGTGGTAGTCCCCTCGTCGAGCAGTTCTTC. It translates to CASSSRGSPLVEQFF.

The CDR3 nucleotides read TGTGCCAGCAGTGAATTCGGGGGACCGGCCAACGTCCTGACTTTC. Its protein is CASSEFGGPANVLTF. The V gene is TRBV25-1, the J gene TRBJ2-6, with TRBD2 as a possible D gene (6 bases). CDR1 and CDR2 (germline): MGHDK, SYGVNS. The V and J ends lost 1 base and 6 bases respectively, with 10 bases between them. The CDR3 extends over 15 amino acids.

In DNA form, the CDR3 reads TGTGCCAGCAGCGACACAGGCCAGGTCTATGGCTACACCTTC. Translated, it gives CASSDTGQVYGYTF. This rearrangement joins TRBV7-9 to TRBJ1-2; a weak D match, TRBD1 (5 bases). CDR3 size: 14 residues. Germline CDR1 and CDR2: SEHNR and FQNEAQ (reference sequence). Trimming removed 5 bases at V and 4 bases at J, with 14 bases between.

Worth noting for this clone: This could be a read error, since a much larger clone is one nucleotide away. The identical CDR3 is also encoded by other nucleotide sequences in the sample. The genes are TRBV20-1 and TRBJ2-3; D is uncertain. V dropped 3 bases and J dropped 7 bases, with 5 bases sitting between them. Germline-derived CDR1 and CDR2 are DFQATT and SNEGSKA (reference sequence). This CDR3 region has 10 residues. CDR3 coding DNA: TGCAGTGCTAGTGACCATACGCAGTATTTT. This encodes CSASDHTQYF.

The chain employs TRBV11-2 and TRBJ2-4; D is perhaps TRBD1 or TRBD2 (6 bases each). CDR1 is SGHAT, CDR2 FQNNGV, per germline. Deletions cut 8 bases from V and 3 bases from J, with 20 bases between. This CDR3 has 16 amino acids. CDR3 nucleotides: TGTGCCAGCCCTATAAAGGGGGGACTTAGCAAAAACATTCAGTACTTC. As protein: CASPIKGGLSKNIQYF.

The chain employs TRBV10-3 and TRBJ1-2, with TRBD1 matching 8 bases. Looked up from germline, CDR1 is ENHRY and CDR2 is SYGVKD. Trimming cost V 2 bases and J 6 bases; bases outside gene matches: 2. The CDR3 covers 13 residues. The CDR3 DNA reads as TGTGCCATCAGTGAGGGACAGGGCGATGGCTACACCTTC. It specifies CAISEGQGDGYTF.

The CDR3 spells CASSMGREALADTQYF. CDR3 in DNA: TGTGCCAGCAGCATGGGGCGGGAGGCCCTGGCGGATACGCAGTATTTT. The V call is TRBV9, the J call TRBJ2-3, with TRBD2 matching 8 bases. The CDR3 covers 16 residues. V trimming: 4 bases; J trimming: 6 bases; junction bases outside the gene matches: 13. Germline CDR1 reads SGDLS; CDR2 reads YYNGEE.

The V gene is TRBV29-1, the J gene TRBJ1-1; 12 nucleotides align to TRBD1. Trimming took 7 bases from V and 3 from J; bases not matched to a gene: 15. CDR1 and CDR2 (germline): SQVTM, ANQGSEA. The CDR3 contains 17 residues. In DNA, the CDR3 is TGCAGCGCGCTATCCGGGACAGGGGGCCGCCGCGACACTGAAGCTTTCTTT. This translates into CSALSGTGGRRDTEAFF.

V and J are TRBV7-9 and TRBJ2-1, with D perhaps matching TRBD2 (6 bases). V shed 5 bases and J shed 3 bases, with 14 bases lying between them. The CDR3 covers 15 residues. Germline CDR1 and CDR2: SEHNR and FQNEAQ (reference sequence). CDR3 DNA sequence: TGTGCCAGCAGCCCCCCAGCGGGCCTCTACAATGAGCAGTTCTTC. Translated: CASSPPAGLYNEQFF.

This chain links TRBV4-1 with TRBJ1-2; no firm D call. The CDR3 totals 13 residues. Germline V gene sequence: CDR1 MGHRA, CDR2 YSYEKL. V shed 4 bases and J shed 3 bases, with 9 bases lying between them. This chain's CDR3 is CASSPEIDYGYTF. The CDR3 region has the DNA TGCGCCAGCAGCCCGGAGATAGACTATGGCTACACCTTC.

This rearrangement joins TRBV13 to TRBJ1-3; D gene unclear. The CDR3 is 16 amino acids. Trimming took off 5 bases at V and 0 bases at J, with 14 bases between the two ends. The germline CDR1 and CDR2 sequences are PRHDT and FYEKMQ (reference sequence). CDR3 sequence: CASSDPVGFSGNTIYF. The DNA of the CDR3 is TGTGCCAGCAGCGACCCAGTCGGATTCTCTGGAAACACCATATATTTT.

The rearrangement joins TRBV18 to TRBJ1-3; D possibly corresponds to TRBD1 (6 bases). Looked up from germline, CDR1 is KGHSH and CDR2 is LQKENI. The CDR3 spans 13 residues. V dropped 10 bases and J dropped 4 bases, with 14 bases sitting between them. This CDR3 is CATADRRGNTIYF. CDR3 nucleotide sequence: TGTGCCACCGCCGACAGGCGAGGAAACACCATATATTTT. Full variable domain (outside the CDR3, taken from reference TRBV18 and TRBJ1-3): NAGVMQNPRHLVRRRGQEARLRCSPMKGHSHVYWYRQLPEEGLKFMVYLQKENIIDESGMPKERFSAEFPKEGPSILRIQQVVRGDSAAYFCATADRRGNTIYFGEGSWLTVV.

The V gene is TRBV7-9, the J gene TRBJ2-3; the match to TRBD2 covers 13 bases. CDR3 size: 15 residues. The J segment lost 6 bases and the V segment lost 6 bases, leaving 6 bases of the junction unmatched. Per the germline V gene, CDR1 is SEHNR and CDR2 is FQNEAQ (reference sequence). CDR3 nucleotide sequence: TGTGCCAGCAGGTCGGGACTAGCGGGAAGGGATACGCAGTATTTT. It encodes CASRSGLAGRDTQYF.

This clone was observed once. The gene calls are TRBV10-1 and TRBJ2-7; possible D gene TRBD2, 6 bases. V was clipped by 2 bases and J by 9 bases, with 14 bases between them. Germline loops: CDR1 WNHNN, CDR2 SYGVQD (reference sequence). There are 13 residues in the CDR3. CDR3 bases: TGCGCCAGCAGTGAGACCCTGGGAGGCGTGCAGTACTTC. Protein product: CASSETLGGVQYF.

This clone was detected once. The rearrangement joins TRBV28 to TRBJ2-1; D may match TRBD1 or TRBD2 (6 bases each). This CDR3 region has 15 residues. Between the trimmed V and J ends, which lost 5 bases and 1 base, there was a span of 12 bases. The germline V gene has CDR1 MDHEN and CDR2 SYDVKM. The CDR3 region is CASSLGGPSYNEQFF. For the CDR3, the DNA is TGTGCCAGCAGTCTCGGGGGCCCTTCCTACAATGAGCAGTTCTTC.

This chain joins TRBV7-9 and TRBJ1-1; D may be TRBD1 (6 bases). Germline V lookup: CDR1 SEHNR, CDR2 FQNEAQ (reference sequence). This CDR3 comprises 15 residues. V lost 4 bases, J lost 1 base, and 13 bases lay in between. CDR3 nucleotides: TGTGCCAGCAGCTCACCCGGGACACCGAACACTGAAGCTTTCTTT. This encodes CASSSPGTPNTEAFF.

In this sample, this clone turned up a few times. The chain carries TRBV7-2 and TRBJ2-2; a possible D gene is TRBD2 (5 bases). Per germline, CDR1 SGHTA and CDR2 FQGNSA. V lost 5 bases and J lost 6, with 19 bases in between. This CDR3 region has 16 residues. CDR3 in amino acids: CASSQDSSQPPGELFF. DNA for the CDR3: TGTGCCAGCAGCCAGGACTCATCTCAGCCTCCCGGGGAGCTGTTTTTT.

The DNA for the CDR3 is TGTGCCAGTAGTATAGACAGTAACTATGGCTACACCTTC. Amino acids: CASSIDSNYGYTF. V is TRBV19 and J is TRBJ1-2; D gene unclear. This CDR3 region has 13 residues. CDR1 and CDR2 from the germline V gene are LNHDA and SQIVND (reference sequence). V was pared by 0 bases and J by 1 base, with 3 bases between.

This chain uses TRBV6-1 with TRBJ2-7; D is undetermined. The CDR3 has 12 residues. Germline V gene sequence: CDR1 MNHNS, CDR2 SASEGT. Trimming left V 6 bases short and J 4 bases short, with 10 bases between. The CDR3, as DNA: TGTGCCAGCAGGCCAACCGGTTACGAGCAGTACTTC. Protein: CASRPTGYEQYF.